A single sample gave rise to the 15 T cell receptor beta chains below, sequenced in a study of blood T cells in healthy people across ages (dated by TCRdb to 2013 to 2016). The receptor library was made with 5' RACE. The sequencer was an Illumina HiSeq 2500. A second PCR of about 7 to 12 cycles was run with a J-beta primer mix and a sample-barcoded 5' primer. Using fastp trimming at Q25 and MiXCR clonotype assembly, TCRdb reanalyzed the public sequencing data and kept in-frame beta chains. Records with the same CDR3 protein are collapsed into one entry carrying the most frequent genes and DNA. The sample data list 540,000 or so distinct CDR3 sequences, and less than 25% of these were observed just once. Of the sample, roughly 10% falls within the top ten clones. The sample also formed part of further work on T cells of mothers and their children.

Sequencing used blood. The source of these receptors is a boy younger than 18 in good health.

This clonotype was seen at least ten times. The CDR3 coding sequence is TGTGCCAGCAGTTACGGGACAGGGAGCGCTAACTATGGCTACACCTTC. Its protein is CASSYGTGSANYGYTF. The chain is built from TRBV6-5 and TRBJ1-2; 9 nucleotides align to TRBD1. J was trimmed by 0 bases and V by 2 bases; bases with no gene match: 4. Germline CDR1 reads MNHEY; CDR2 reads SVGAGI. The length of the CDR3 is 16 residues.

This clonotype was counted a few times. The chain recombines TRBV6-5 with TRBJ1-1; 8 bases are shared with TRBD1. The length of the CDR3 is 15 residues. J lost 5 bases, V lost 4 bases, and 9 bases had no gene match. In germline, CDR1 is MNHEY, CDR2 SVGAGI. This CDR3 is CASSFSRGPLTEAFF. CDR3 in DNA: TGTGCCAGCAGTTTCTCCAGGGGGCCGTTGACTGAAGCTTTCTTT.

The rearrangement links TRBV20-1 to TRBJ2-2, with 13 bases aligning to TRBD2. The CDR3 contains 16 residues. CDR1 and CDR2 (germline): DFQATT, SNEGSKA (reference sequence). With 3 bases clipped from V and 7 bases from J, the junction kept 8 bases outside the gene matches. The chain's CDR3 is CSARSRLAGGGGELFF. The CDR3 coding sequence is TGCAGTGCTAGGTCCCGACTAGCGGGGGGCGGCGGGGAGCTGTTTTTT.

The chain joins TRBV12-3 or TRBV12-4 to TRBJ2-5, with D perhaps assigned TRBD1 or TRBD2 (5 bases each). This CDR3 is built from 16 residues. Between the trimmed V and J ends, which lost 0 bases and 2 bases, there was a span of 13 bases. The CDR3 reads CASSLARGRGQETQYF. CDR3 sequence (DNA): TGTGCCAGCAGTTTAGCGAGGGGCAGAGGACAAGAGACCCAGTACTTC.

This clonotype was seen repeatedly, ten times or more. CDR3 nucleotide sequence: TGTGCCAGCAGACGGCCGGGACTAGCTCTCGATGAGCAGTTCTTC. Translation gives CASRRPGLALDEQFF. This chain uses TRBV28 with TRBJ2-1; 9 bases are shared with TRBD2. This CDR3 region has 15 residues. Germline CDR1 reads MDHEN; CDR2 reads SYDVKM. Trimming at V came to 6 bases and at J to 8 bases, leaving 11 bases not matched to a gene.

In its sample, this clonotype was seen a few times. The V call is TRBV4-3, the J call TRBJ2-5; D gene uncertain. CDR1 LGHNA and CDR2 YSLEER come from the germline V gene. This CDR3 spans 15 amino acids. V lost 0 bases and J 2 bases, leaving 10 bases between the germline ends. The CDR3, as DNA: TGCGCCAGCAGCCAAGATAGGGCGGCGCAAGAGACCCAGTACTTC. Protein: CASSQDRAAQETQYF.

This clonotype was observed a handful of times. The germline gene is not matched at one end of the junction; a read error may be the cause. The chain links TRBV7-9 to TRBJ2-7; 11 positions agree with TRBD1. The CDR3 has 15 residues. Looked up from germline, CDR1 is SEHNR and CDR2 is FQNEAQ (reference sequence). Here the CDR3 DNA reads TGTGCCGGCAGCCCAGGACAGGGGGCGTGGTATGAGCAGTACTTC. This sequence encodes CAGSPGQGAWYEQYF.

This clonotype was detected many times. The chain recombines TRBV29-1 with TRBJ2-5; D could derive from TRBD1 or TRBD2 (5 bases each). The germline CDR1 and CDR2 sequences are SQVTM and ANQGSEA. This CDR3 contains 17 residues. V gave up 0 bases and J gave up 1 base, with 18 bases separating them. The CDR3 region is CSVEEAQGLEGQETQYF. The CDR3 coding sequence is TGCAGCGTTGAAGAAGCCCAGGGTTTAGAGGGCCAAGAGACCCAGTACTTC. Supplemented by reference TRBV29-1 and TRBJ2-5, the full variable domain reads SAVISQKPSRDICQRGTSLTIQCQVDSQVTMMFWYRQQPGQSLTLIATANQGSEATYESGFVIDKFPISRPNLTFSTLTVSNMSPEDSSIYLCSVEEAQGLEGQETQYFGPGTRLLVL.

The table lists this clonotype with a few counts. This chain uses TRBV7-9 with TRBJ2-5; TRBD1 matches 7 bases. CDR3 length: 14 residues. Germline V gene data show CDR1 as SEHNR and CDR2 as FQNEAQ (reference sequence). The ends lost 2 bases at V and 10 bases at J; junction bases unmatched: 10. The CDR3 sequence is CASSLPTRPGGQYF. CDR3 sequence (DNA): TGTGCCAGCAGCTTACCGACACGTCCAGGGGGCCAGTACTTC.

The J gene is TRBJ1-1, the V gene TRBV5-1, with 8 nucleotides matching TRBD1. The germline CDR1 and CDR2 sequences are SGHRS and YFSETQ. The CDR3 has 16 residues. With 4 bases clipped from V and 6 bases from J, the junction kept 14 bases outside the gene matches. The CDR3 region has the DNA TGCGCCAGCAGCCTATTCCCGACAGGGGATATCGCTGAAGCTTTCTTT. Protein sequence: CASSLFPTGDIAEAFF.

The V and J genes are TRBV4-3 and TRBJ1-6, with a possible D match to TRBD1 (5 bases). The CDR3 is 16 amino acids. Germline V gives CDR1 LGHNA, CDR2 YSLEER. V lost 2 bases to trimming and J lost 7 bases, with 15 bases between them. CDR3 residues: CASSQTRQGENSPLHF. The CDR3 DNA is TGCGCCAGCAGCCAAACCCGGCAGGGTGAGAATTCACCCCTCCACTTT.

This clonotype occurred many times. The V and J genes are TRBV10-3 and TRBJ1-6; D is ambiguous. The V and J ends lost 6 bases and 10 bases respectively, with 16 bases between them. In germline, CDR1 is ENHRY, CDR2 SYGVKD. The CDR3 covers 14 residues. The CDR3 spells CAIRGEDSRSPLHF. CDR3 coding DNA: TGTGCCATCAGGGGCGAGGATTCAAGATCACCCCTCCACTTT.

The rearrangement links TRBV3-1 to TRBJ1-2; 9 positions agree with TRBD1. The germline V gene encodes CDR1 LGHDT and CDR2 YNNKEL (reference sequence). Trimming cost V 6 bases and J 6 bases; bases outside gene matches: 8. CDR3 size: 14 residues. The CDR3 is CASSLGRTGDGYTF. The CDR3 nucleotides read TGTGCCAGCAGTCTCGGCCGGACAGGGGATGGCTACACCTTC.

This clonotype was recorded at least ten times. V usage is TRBV7-9 and J usage is TRBJ2-1; TRBD2 aligns across 10 bases. The trim removed 5 bases at V and 2 bases at J, leaving 6 bases unmatched. CDR1 and CDR2 from the germline V gene are SEHNR and FQNEAQ (reference sequence). There are 16 residues in the CDR3. CDR3 nucleotides: TGTGCCAGCAGCCTTAAGCGGGAGGGCACCTACAATGAGCAGTTCTTC. It encodes CASSLKREGTYNEQFF. The full variable domain, its missing parts supplied by reference TRBV7-9 and TRBJ2-1, is DTGVSQNPRHKITKRGQNVTFRCDPISEHNRLYWYRQTLGQGPEFLTYFQNEAQLEKSRLLSDRFSAERPKGSFSTLEIQRTEQGDSAMYLCASSLKREGTYNEQFFGPGTRLTVL.

The chain combines TRBV3-1 with TRBJ2-2; D possibly corresponds to TRBD1 (6 bases). Germline values: CDR1 LGHDT, CDR2 YNNKEL (reference sequence). The V gene lost 3 bases and the J gene lost 5 bases, with 13 bases spanning the gap. The CDR3 loop spans 15 amino acids. DNA for the CDR3: TGTGCCAGCAGCCAGGACTTCAGGGGTACCGGGGAGCTGTTTTTT. The encoded protein is CASSQDFRGTGELFF.